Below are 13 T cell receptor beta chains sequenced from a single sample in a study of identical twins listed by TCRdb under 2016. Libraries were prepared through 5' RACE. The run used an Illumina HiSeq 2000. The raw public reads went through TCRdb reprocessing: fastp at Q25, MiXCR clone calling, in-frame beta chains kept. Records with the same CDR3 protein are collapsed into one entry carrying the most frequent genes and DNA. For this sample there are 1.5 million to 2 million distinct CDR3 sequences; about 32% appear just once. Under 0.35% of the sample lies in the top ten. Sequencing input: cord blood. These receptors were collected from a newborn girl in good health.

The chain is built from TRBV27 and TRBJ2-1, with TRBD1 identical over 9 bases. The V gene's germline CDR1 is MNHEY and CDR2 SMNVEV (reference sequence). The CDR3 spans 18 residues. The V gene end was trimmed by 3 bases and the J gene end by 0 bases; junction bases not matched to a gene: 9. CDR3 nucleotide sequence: TGTGCCAGCAGTTTCTACGCAAAGACAGGGGGCTCCTACAATGAGCAGTTCTTC. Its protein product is CASSFYAKTGGSYNEQFF.

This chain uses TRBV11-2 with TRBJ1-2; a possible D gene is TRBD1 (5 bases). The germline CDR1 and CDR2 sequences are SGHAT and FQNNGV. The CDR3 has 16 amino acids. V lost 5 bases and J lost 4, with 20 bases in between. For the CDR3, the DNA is TGTGCCAGCAGCCCAGGCCGGGGCGGCCCCTTCTATGGCTACACCTTC. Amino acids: CASSPGRGGPFYGYTF.

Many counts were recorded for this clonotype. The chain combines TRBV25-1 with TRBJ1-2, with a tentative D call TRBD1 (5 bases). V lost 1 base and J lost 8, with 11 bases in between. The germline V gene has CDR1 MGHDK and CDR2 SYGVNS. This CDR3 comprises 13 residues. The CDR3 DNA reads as TGTGCCAGCAGTGAATGGCCAGGGTGGGGCTACACCTTC. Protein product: CASSEWPGWGYTF.

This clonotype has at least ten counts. CDR3 residues: CASSVAQAKNIQYF. The DNA of the CDR3 is TGTGCCAGCAGCGTAGCCCAGGCCAAAAACATTCAGTACTTC. This rearrangement joins TRBV9 to TRBJ2-4; D is ambiguous. Germline CDR1 SGDLS, CDR2 YYNGEE. Trimming cost V 0 bases and J 1 base, with 5 bases left between them. The CDR3 runs 14 residues.

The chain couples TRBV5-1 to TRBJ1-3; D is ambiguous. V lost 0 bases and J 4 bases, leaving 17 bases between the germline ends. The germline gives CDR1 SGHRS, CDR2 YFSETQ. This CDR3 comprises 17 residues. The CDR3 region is CASSLAGMRNMGNTIYF. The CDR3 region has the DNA TGCGCCAGCAGCTTGGCCGGGATGAGGAACATGGGAAACACCATATATTTT. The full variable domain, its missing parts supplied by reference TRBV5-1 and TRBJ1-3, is KAGVTQTPRYLIKTRGQQVTLSCSPISGHRSVSWYQQTPGQGLQFLFEYFSETQRNKGNFPGRFSGRQFSNSRSEMNVSTLELGDSALYLCASSLAGMRNMGNTIYFGEGSWLTVV.

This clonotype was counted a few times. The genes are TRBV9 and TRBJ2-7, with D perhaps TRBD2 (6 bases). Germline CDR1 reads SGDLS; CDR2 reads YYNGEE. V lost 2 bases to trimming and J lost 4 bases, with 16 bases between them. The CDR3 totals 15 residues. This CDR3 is CASSVNVGGSYEQYF. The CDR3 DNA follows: TGTGCCAGCAGCGTCAATGTCGGAGGGTCATACGAGCAGTACTTC.

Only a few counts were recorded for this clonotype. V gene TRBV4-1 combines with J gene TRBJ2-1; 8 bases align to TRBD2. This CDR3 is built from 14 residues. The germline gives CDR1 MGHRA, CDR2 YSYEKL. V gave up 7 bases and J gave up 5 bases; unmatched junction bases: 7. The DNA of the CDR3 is TGCGCCAGCACCCATAGCGGGATGGACAATGAGCAGTTCTTC. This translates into CASTHSGMDNEQFF.

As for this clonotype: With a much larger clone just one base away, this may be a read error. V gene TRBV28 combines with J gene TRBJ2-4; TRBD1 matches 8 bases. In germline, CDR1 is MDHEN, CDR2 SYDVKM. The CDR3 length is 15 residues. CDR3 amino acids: CASSPFRQGKNIHYF. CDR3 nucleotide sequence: TGTGCCAGCAGTCCCTTCCGACAGGGGAAAAACATTCATTACTTC.

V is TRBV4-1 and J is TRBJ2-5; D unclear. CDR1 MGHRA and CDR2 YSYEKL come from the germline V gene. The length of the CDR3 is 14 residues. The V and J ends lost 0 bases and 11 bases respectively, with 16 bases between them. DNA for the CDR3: TGCGCCAGCAGCCAAGATGGGGTAAAGAATGAGCAGTACTTC. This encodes CASSQDGVKNEQYF.

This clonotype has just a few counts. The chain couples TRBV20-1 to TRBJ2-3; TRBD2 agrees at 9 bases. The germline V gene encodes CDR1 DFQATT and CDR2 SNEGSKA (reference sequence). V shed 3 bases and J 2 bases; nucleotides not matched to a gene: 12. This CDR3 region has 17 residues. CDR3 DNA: TGCAGTGCTAGGGGCGGGCTAGCGGGAAGTTACACAGATACGCAGTATTTT. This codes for CSARGGLAGSYTDTQYF.

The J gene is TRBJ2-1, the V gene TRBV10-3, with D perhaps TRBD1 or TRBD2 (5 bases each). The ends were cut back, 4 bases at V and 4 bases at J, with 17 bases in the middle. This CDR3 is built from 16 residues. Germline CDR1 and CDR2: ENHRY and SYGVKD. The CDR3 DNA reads TGTGCCATCAGTGGCCTTGGGGCGGGCTCTTACAATGAGCAGTTCTTC. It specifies CAISGLGAGSYNEQFF.

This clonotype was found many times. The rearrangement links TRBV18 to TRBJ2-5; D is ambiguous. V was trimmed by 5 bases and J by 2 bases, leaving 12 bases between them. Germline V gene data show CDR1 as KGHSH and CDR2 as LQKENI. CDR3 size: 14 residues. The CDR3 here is CASSSRAPQETQYF. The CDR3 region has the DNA TGTGCCAGCTCATCAAGGGCGCCTCAAGAGACCCAGTACTTC.

CDR3 sequence reads: CASSLSGRGTGFNYEQYF. The CDR3 DNA sequence: TGTGCCAGCAGCTTAAGTGGGCGGGGGACAGGGTTTAACTACGAGCAGTACTTC. This sequence joins TRBV7-2 and TRBJ2-7, with 9 bases fitting TRBD1. Germline loops: CDR1 SGHTA, CDR2 FQGNSA. The CDR3 runs 18 residues. J was trimmed by 3 bases and V by 2 bases; bases with no gene match: 14. Drawing the rest from reference TRBV7-2 and TRBJ2-7, the complete variable domain is GAGVSQSPSNKVTEKGKDVELRCDPISGHTALYWYRQSLGQGLEFLIYFQGNSAPDKSGLPSDRFSAERTGGSVSTLTIQRTQQEDSAVYLCASSLSGRGTGFNYEQYFGPGTRLTVT.